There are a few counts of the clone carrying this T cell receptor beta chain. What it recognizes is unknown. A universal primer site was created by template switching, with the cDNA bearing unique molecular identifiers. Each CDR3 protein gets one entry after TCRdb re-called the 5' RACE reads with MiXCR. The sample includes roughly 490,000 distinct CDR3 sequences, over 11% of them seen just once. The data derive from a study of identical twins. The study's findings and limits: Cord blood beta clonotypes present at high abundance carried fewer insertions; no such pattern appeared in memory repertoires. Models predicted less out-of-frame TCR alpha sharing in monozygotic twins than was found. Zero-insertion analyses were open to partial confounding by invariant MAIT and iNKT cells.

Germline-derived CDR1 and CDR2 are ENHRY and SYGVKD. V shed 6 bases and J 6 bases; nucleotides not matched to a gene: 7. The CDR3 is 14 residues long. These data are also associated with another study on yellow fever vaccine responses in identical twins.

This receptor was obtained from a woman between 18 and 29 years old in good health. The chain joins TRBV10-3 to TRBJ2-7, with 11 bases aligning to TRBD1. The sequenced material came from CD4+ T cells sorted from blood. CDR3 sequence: CAISGQGAISEQYF. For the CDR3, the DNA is TGTGCCATCAGCGGACAGGGGGCAATTAGCGAGCAGTACTTC.